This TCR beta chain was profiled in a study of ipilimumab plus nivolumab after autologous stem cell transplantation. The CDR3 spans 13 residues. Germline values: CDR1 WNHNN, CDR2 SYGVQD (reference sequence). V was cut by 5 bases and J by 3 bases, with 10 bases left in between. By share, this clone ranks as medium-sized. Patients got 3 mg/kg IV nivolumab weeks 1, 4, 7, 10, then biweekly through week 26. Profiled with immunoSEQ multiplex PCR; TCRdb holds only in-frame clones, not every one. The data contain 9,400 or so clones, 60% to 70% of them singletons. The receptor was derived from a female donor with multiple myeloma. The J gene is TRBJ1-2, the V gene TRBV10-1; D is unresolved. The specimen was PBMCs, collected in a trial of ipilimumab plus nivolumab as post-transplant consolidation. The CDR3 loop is CASSRNGHYGYTF. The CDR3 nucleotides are TGCGCCAGCAGTAGGAATGGTCACTATGGCTACACCTTC.